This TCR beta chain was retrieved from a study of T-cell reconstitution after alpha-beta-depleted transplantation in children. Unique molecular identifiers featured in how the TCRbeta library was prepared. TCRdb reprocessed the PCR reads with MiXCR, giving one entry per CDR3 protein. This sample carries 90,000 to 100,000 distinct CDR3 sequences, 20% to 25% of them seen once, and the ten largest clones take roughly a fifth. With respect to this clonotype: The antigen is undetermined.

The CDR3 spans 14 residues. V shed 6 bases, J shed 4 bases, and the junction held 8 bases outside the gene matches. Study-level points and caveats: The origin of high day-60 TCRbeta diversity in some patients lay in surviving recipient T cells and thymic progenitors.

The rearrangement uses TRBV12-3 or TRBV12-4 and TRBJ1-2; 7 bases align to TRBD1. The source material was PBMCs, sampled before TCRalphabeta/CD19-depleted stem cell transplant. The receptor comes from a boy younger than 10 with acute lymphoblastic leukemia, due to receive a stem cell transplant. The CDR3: CASSGTESPYGYTF. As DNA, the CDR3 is TGTGCCAGCAGCGGGACAGAGTCCCCCTATGGCTACACCTTC.